Listed below are T cell receptor beta chains from one sample, sequenced in a study of blood T cell repertoires in COVID-19. Assay used: immunoSEQ multiplex PCR; TCRdb lists only in-frame clones, some missing. The sample carries roughly 80,000 clones, roughly 80% recorded once. Input material: peripheral blood. All receptors derive from a human donor in a cohort sampled during active COVID-19. Both conserved end residues are part of each CDR3. Each record gives: V gene, clone size, D gene, J gene, CDR3 protein, CDR3 DNA. D genes are given only for firm matches. The size entry is marked missing in some rows and otherwise reads once, few, many or a size class.

TRBV7-2	once	TRBD2	TRBJ2-1	CASSFGAGGIHNEQFF	TGTGCCAGCAGCTTCGGAGCGGGGGGGATACACAATGAGCAGTTCTTC
TRBV6-2/TRBV6-3	-	-	TRBJ1-2	CASSGTTNYGYTF	TGTGCCAGCAGTGGGACAACTAACTATGGCTACACCTTC
TRBV6-1	-	-	TRBJ2-3	CASSEAGTGDTDTQYF	TGTGCCAGCAGTGAGGCCGGGACTGGGGACACAGATACGCAGTATTTT
TRBV18	few	-	TRBJ1-3	CASSQSTEGGNTIYF	TGTGCCAGCTCACAAAGCACAGAGGGTGGAAACACCATATATTTT
TRBV7-2	-	-	TRBJ1-1	CASSLAPTQMNTEAFF	TGTGCCAGCAGCTTAGCCCCTACCCAAATGAACACTGAAGCTTTCTTT
TRBV5-1	few	-	TRBJ2-7	CASSLVPSSYEQYF	TGCGCCAGCAGCTTGGTCCCGAGCTCCTACGAGCAGTACTTC
TRBV5-1	-	-	TRBJ1-4	CASSPGGTNEKLFF	TGCGCCAGCAGCCCGGGGGGAACTAATGAAAAACTGTTTTTT
TRBV2	-	-	TRBJ2-2	CASNSQGSHTGELFF	TGTGCCAGCAATAGTCAGGGGTCGCACACCGGGGAGCTGTTTTTT
TRBV5-1	once	-	TRBJ1-2	CASSLGQGSHGYTF	TGCGCCAGCAGCTTGGGGCAGGGGTCACATGGCTACACCTTC
TRBV6-1	-	TRBD1	TRBJ1-1	CASSEGGTGGRWEAFF	TGTGCCAGCAGTGAAGGAGGGACAGGGGGCCGTTGGGAGGCTTTCTTT
TRBV19	-	TRBD1	TRBJ1-1	CASIRRTGFYTEAFF	TGTGCCAGTATTCGAAGGACAGGTTTTTACACTGAAGCTTTCTTT
TRBV5-1	-	-	TRBJ1-3	CASSGPTPGENTIYF	TGCGCCAGCAGCGGGCCTACCCCCGGTGAAAACACCATATATTTT
TRBV20-1	-	TRBD2	TRBJ2-7	CSASRRGGLYEQYF	TGCAGTGCTAGTCGACGGGGGGGCCTCTACGAGCAGTACTTC
TRBV20-1	-	-	TRBJ2-7	CSARSRGEQYF	TGCAGTGCCCGGTCCCGGGGCGAGCAGTACTTC
TRBV6-1	-	-	TRBJ2-7	CASSKATVLSYEQYF	TGTGCCAGCAGTAAAGCGACAGTCCTTTCCTACGAGCAGTACTTC
TRBV6-8	-	TRBD1	TRBJ1-2	CASSSPDRGYGYTF	TGTGCCAGCAGTTCCCCCGACAGGGGGTATGGCTACACCTTC
TRBV6-1	-	-	TRBJ2-2	CASSDNRVAGELFF	TGTGCCAGCAGTGACAACAGGGTCGCCGGGGAGCTGTTTTTT
TRBV5-4	once	TRBD1	TRBJ2-1	CASSSDRVRTYNEQFF	TGTGCCAGCAGCTCCGACAGGGTTAGGACCTACAATGAGCAGTTCTTC
TRBV5-4	-	TRBD1	TRBJ1-3	CASSFGTGAGNTIYF	TGTGCCAGCAGCTTCGGGACAGGGGCTGGAAACACCATATATTTT
TRBV19	-	-	TRBJ1-5	CASSIGDRNQPQHF	TGTGCCAGTAGTATAGGTGACAGAAATCAGCCCCAGCATTTT
TRBV19	-	-	TRBJ1-1	CASSQGAEAFF	TGTGCCAGTAGCCAGGGCGCAGAAGCTTTCTTT
TRBV28	-	TRBD1	TRBJ2-4	CASSLQGALAKNIQYF	TGTGCCAGCAGTCTCCAGGGGGCGCTAGCCAAAAACATTCAGTACTTC
TRBV5-4	-	-	TRBJ2-7	CASSPWAGSFYEQYF	TGTGCCAGCAGTCCCTGGGCGGGAAGCTTCTACGAGCAGTACTTC
TRBV18	few	-	TRBJ1-3	CASSPGATIYF	TGTGCCAGCTCACCGGGGGCCACCATATATTTT
TRBV7-2	-	-	TRBJ2-7	CASSLYPGGLVGEQYF	TGTGCCAGCAGCTTATACCCAGGGGGACTTGTCGGCGAGCAGTACTTC
TRBV4-1	few	-	TRBJ1-2	CASSQASTSYGYTF	TGCGCCAGCAGCCAAGCTAGTACAAGCTATGGCTACACCTTC
TRBV5-1	-	-	TRBJ1-1	CASSLSGAGRMNTEAFF	TGCGCCAGCAGCTTGAGCGGGGCAGGTCGGATGAACACTGAAGCTTTCTTT
TRBV21-1	-	-	TRBJ1-2	CASSKKRRTVVFPNYGYTF	TGTGCCAGCAGCAAAAAAAGGCGGACAGTAGTTTTTCCTAACTATGGCTACACCTTC
TRBV5-1	-	TRBD2	TRBJ2-2	CASSSGLVGGELFF	TGCGCCAGCAGCTCGGGACTAGTCGGCGGGGAGCTGTTTTTT
TRBV10-1	-	TRBD1	TRBJ2-2	CASSDSPGQGNTGELFF	TGCGCCAGCAGTGATTCTCCGGGACAGGGGAACACCGGGGAGCTGTTTTTT
TRBV9	-	-	TRBJ1-2	CASSPLSAVYGYTF	TGTGCCAGCAGCCCCCTATCTGCGGTCTATGGCTACACCTTC
TRBV5-1	once	-	TRBJ2-5	CASSSTSTKETQYF	TGCGCCAGCAGCTCAACTAGCACCAAGGAGACCCAGTACTTC
TRBV7-9	-	-	TRBJ1-3	CASSALPGISGNTIYF	TGTGCCAGCAGCGCCCTGCCCGGGATCTCTGGAAACACCATATATTTT
TRBV6-5	-	TRBD1	TRBJ1-2	CASSSHRGRKNGYTF	TGTGCCAGCAGTTCGCACAGGGGGCGAAAGAATGGCTACACCTTC
TRBV28	-	TRBD1	TRBJ1-3	CASMPGQAGNTIYF	TGTGCCAGCATGCCGGGACAGGCTGGGAACACCATATATTTT
TRBV2	-	-	TRBJ1-1	CASSETERVVRDEAFF	TGTGCCAGCAGTGAAACCGAAAGGGTCGTTCGGGATGAAGCTTTCTTT
TRBV7-2	-	-	TRBJ1-6	CASSELGQSPLHF	TGTGCCAGCAGCGAGCTAGGACAGTCACCCCTCCACTTT
TRBV9	-	TRBD1	TRBJ1-1	CASSVMGTDTTEAFF	TGTGCCAGCAGCGTAATGGGGACAGATACCACTGAAGCTTTCTTT
TRBV9	-	TRBD2	TRBJ2-5	CASSPILTSGGAETQYF	TGTGCCAGCAGCCCGATTTTGACTAGCGGGGGGGCAGAGACCCAGTACTTC
TRBV11-2	-	TRBD2	TRBJ2-1	CASSQTTSGGAHEQFF	TGTGCCAGCAGCCAAACGACTAGCGGGGGGGCCCATGAGCAGTTCTTC
TRBV2	few	TRBD1	TRBJ1-4	CASSVVGGGEKLFF	TGTGCCAGCAGTGTGGTAGGGGGCGGTGAAAAACTGTTTTTT
TRBV27	-	TRBD1	TRBJ1-5	CASSTGTGINQPQHF	TGTGCCAGCAGTACCGGGACAGGTATCAATCAGCCCCAGCATTTT
TRBV14	-	-	TRBJ1-2	CASSQIPLGYTF	TGTGCCAGCAGCCAAATCCCCCTTGGCTACACCTTC
TRBV25-1	-	-	TRBJ1-1	CASSPTKNTEAFF	TGTGCCAGCAGCCCAACAAAGAACACTGAAGCTTTCTTT
TRBV5-1	-	TRBD1	TRBJ1-1	CASSLAGTGGPRAEAFF	TGCGCCAGCAGCTTGGCGGGGACAGGGGGCCCGCGCGCTGAAGCTTTCTTT
TRBV30	few	-	TRBJ1-2	CAWSSSGPANYGYTF	TGTGCCTGGAGTTCCTCAGGGCCAGCTAACTATGGCTACACCTTC
TRBV5-1	-	-	TRBJ2-1	CASSLDRVDEQFF	TGCGCCAGCAGCTTGGACAGGGTTGATGAGCAGTTCTTC
TRBV6-6	-	-	TRBJ1-1	CASSYSGRAEAFF	TGTGCCAGCAGTTACTCTGGTCGGGCTGAAGCTTTCTTT
TRBV6-5	once	-	TRBJ2-7	CASSLGHEQYF	TGTGCCAGCAGTCTTGGCCACGAGCAGTACTTC
TRBV7-2	-	TRBD2	TRBJ2-7	CASSLGGSGREQYF	TGTGCCAGCAGCTTAGGGGGTAGCGGGAGGGAGCAGTACTTC
TRBV28	-	TRBD1	TRBJ2-2	CASRTGGASNTGELFF	TGTGCCAGTAGGACAGGGGGCGCCTCGAACACCGGGGAGCTGTTTTTT
TRBV23-1	-	-	TRBJ1-6	CASSWGGGRLGTNSPLHF	TGCGCCAGCTCCTGGGGCGGGGGTCGATTGGGGACTAATTCACCCCTCCACTTT
TRBV25-1	few	TRBD2	TRBJ2-7	CASSEGEGTYEQYF	TGTGCCAGCAGCGAAGGGGAGGGGACCTACGAGCAGTACTTC
TRBV10-3	-	TRBD2	TRBJ2-5	CAIRERGQETQYF	TGTGCCATCAGAGAGCGGGGGCAAGAGACCCAGTACTTC